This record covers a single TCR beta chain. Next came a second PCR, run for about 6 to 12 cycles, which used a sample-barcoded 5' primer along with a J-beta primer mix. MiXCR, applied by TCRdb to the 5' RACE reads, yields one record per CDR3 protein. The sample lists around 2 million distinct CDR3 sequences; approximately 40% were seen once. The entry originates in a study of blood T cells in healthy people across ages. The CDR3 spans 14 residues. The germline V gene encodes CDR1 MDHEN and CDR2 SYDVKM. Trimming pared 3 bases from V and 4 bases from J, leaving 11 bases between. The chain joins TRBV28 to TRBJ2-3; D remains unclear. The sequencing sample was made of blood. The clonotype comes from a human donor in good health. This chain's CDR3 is CASSFLLVPDTQYF. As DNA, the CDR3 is TGTGCCAGCAGTTTTCTTCTGGTCCCAGATACGCAGTATTTT.